What follows are 9 T cell receptor beta chains derived from one specimen sequenced in a study of T cell responses to AZD1222 COVID-19 vaccine. Using immunoSEQ multiplex PCR, the repertoire was profiled, and TCRdb retains in-frame clones only, with some absent. The repertoire holds about 100,000 clones, with more than 75% as singletons. This specimen consisted of peripheral blood, obtained on day 0 of AZD1222 vaccination. The receptors originated from an adult in good health.

The rearrangement uses TRBV9 and TRBJ2-7; possible D gene TRBD2, 7 bases. Germline values: CDR1 SGDLS, CDR2 YYNGEE. The CDR3 contains 15 residues. V was clipped by 5 bases and J by 0 bases, with 15 bases between them. The CDR3 DNA follows: TGTGCCAGCAGTCCTTGGGGGGGGCCCTCCTACGAGCAGTACTTC. This translates into CASSPWGGPSYEQYF. The whole variable domain, remainder taken from reference TRBV9 and TRBJ2-7, is DSGVTQTPKHLITATGQRVTLRCSPRSGDLSVYWYQQSLDQGLQFLIQYYNGEERAKGNILERFSAQQFPDLHSELNLSSLELGDSALYFCASSPWGGPSYEQYFGPGTRLTVT.

This clone was detected only a few times. The chain carries TRBV27 and TRBJ1-3, with no clear D. The V end lost 9 bases, the J end lost 0 bases, and 18 bases lay between the germline ends. The CDR3 is made up of 16 amino acids. The germline gives CDR1 MNHEY, CDR2 SMNVEV (reference sequence). In nucleotides, the CDR3 is TGTGCCAGACCGGCCCCGGCCCCTTACTCTGGAAACACCATATATTTT. Protein product: CARPAPAPYSGNTIYF.

The chain's CDR3 is CASWPGGSYQPQHF. Written as DNA, the CDR3 is TGTGCCAGCTGGCCCGGAGGTTCGTATCAGCCCCAGCATTTT. The chain has TRBV6-5 and TRBJ1-5, with unresolved D. The germline CDR1 and CDR2 sequences are MNHEY and SVGAGI. This CDR3 region has 14 residues. V lost 8 bases and J 5 bases, leaving 16 bases between the germline ends.

The sample holds a few counts of this clone. The V gene is TRBV7-6, the J gene TRBJ1-1; D is undetermined. Deletions cut 3 bases from V and 2 bases from J, with 10 bases between. Germline V lookup: CDR1 SGHVS, CDR2 FNYEAQ. This CDR3 is 14 amino acids long. The CDR3 spells CASSFAGFNTEAFF. The CDR3 bases are TGTGCCAGCAGCTTCGCGGGTTTTAACACTGAAGCTTTCTTT.

The chain combines TRBV2 with TRBJ2-1; 8 bases are shared with TRBD2. The CDR3 runs 14 residues. The V gene end was trimmed by 6 bases and the J gene end by 7 bases; junction bases not matched to a gene: 8. Germline lookup yields CDR1 SNHLY and CDR2 FYNNEI. The CDR3 DNA follows: TGTGCCAGCAGGAAAGGCGGGAGGCTAAATGAGCAGTTCTTC. It is translated as CASRKGGRLNEQFF.

The chain is built from TRBV7-9 and TRBJ1-2; D ambiguous. Trimming removed 5 bases at V and 4 bases at J, with 11 bases between. The CDR3 runs 13 residues. Germline V gene lookup returns CDR1 SEHNR and CDR2 FQNEAQ (reference sequence). The CDR3 sequence is CASSDLSTYGYTF. The CDR3 DNA reads TGTGCCAGCAGCGATCTTTCGACCTATGGCTACACCTTC.

The chain links TRBV12-3 or TRBV12-4 to TRBJ1-1; D remains unclear. V lost 3 bases and J lost 3, with 8 bases in between. The CDR3 spans 13 residues. The CDR3 nucleotides are TGTGCCAGCAGTTTCGCCCCGTACACTGAAGCTTTCTTT. Translation: CASSFAPYTEAFF.

The V and J genes are TRBV10-1 and TRBJ1-1; unclear D gene. V dropped 0 bases and J dropped 0 bases, with 17 bases sitting between them. There are 18 residues in the CDR3. Per the germline V gene, CDR1 is WNHNN and CDR2 is SYGVQD (reference sequence). The CDR3 DNA sequence: TGCGCCAGCAGTGAGTCGAATGTGCTTTGGGAGGTGAACACTGAAGCTTTCTTT. As protein: CASSESNVLWEVNTEAFF.

V gene TRBV7-8 combines with J gene TRBJ2-1, with 12 bases that match TRBD2. V was pared by 5 bases and J by 7 bases, with 9 bases of the junction left unmatched. The CDR3 has 16 residues. Germline assignment: CDR1 SGHVS and CDR2 FQNEAQ. The DNA of the CDR3 is TGTGCCAGCAGCCTCGCTAGCGGGGGGGCCCCGAATGAGCAGTTCTTC. Encoded protein: CASSLASGGAPNEQFF.